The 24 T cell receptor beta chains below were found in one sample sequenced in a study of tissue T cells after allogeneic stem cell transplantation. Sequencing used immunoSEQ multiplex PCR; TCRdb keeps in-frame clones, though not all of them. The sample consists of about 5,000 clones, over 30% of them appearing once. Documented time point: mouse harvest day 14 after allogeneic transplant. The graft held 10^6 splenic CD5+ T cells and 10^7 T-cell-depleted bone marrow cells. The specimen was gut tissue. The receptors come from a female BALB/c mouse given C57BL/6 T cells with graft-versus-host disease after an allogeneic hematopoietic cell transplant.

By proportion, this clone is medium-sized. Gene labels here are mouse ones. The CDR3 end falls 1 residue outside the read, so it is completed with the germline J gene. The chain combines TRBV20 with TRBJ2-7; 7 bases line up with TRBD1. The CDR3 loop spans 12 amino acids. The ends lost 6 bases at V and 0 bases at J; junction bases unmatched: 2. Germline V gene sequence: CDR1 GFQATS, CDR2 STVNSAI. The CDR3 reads CGANRGSYEQYF. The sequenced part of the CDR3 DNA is TGTGGTGCCAACAGGGGCTCCTATGAACAGTAC.

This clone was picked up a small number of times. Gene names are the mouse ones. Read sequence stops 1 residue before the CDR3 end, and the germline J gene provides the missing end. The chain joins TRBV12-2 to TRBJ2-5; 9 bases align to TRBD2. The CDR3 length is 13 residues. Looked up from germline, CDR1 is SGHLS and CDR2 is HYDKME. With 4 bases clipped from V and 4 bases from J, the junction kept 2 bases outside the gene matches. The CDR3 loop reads CASSRDWEDTQYF. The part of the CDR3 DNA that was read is TGTGCCAGCTCCCGGGACTGGGAAGACACCCAGTAC.

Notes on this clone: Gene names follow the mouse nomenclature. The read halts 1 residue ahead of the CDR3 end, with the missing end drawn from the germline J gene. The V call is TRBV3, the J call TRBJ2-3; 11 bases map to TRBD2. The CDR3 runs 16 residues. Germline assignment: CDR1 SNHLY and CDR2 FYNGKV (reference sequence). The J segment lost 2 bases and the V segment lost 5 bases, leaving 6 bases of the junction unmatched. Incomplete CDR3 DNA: TGTGCCAGCAGCCCCTACTGGGGGGGCGATGCAGAAACGCTGTAT. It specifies CASSPYWGGDAETLY. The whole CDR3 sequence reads CASSPYWGGDAETLYF. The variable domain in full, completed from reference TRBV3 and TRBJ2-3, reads GPKVLQIPSHQIIDMGQMVTLNCDPVSNHLYFYWYKQILGQQMEFLVNFYNGKVMEKSKLFKDQFSVERPDGSYFTLKIQPTALEDSAVYFCASSPYWGGDAETLYFGSGTRLTVL.

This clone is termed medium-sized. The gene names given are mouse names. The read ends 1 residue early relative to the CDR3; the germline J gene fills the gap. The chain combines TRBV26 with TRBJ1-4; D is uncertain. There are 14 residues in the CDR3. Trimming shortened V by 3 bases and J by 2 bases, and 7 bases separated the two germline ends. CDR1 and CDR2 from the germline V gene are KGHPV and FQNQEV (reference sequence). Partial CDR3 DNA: TGTGCCAGCAGTCTCGGGAGATCCAACGAAAGATTATTT. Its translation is CASSLGRSNERLF. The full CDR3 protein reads CASSLGRSNERLFF.

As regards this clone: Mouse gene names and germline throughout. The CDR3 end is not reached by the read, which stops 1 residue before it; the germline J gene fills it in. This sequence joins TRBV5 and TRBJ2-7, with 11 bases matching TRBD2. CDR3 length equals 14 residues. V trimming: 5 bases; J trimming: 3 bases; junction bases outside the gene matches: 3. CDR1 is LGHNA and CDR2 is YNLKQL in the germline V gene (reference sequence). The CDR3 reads CASSGLGGNYEQYF. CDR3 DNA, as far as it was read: TGTGCCAGCAGCGGACTGGGGGGTAACTATGAACAGTAC.

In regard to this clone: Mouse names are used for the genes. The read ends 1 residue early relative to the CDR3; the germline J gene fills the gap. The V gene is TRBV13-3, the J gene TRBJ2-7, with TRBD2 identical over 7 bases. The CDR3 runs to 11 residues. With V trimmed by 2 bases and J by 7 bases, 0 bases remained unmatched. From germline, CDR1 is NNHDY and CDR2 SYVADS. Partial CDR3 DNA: TGTGCCAGCAGTGACTGGGGGGAACAGTAC. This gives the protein CASSDWGEQY. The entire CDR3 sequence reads CASSDWGEQYF.

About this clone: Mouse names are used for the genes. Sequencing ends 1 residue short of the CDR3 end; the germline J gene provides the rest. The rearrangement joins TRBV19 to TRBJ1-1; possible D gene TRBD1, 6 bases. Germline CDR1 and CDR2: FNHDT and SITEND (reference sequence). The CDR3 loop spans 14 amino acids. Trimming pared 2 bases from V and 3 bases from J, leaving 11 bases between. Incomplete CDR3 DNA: TGTGCCAGCAGTATGGGGGGCCGGGACACAGAAGTCTTC. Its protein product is CASSMGGRDTEVF. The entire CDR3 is CASSMGGRDTEVFF.

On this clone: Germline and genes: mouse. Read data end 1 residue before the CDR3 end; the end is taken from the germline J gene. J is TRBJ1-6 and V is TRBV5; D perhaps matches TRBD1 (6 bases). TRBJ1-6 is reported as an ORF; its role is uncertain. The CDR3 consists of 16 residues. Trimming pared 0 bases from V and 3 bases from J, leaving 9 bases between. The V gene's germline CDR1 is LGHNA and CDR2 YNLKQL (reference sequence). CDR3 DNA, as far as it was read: TGTGCCAGCAGCCAAGATCCAGGGGACTATAATTCGCCCCTCTAC. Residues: CASSQDPGDYNSPLY. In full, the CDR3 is CASSQDPGDYNSPLYF.

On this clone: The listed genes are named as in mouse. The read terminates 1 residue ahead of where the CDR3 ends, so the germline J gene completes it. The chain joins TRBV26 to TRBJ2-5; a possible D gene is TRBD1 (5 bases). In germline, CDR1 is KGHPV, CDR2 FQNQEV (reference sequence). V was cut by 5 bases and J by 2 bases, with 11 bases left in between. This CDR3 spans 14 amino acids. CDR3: CASSIQGTQDTQYF. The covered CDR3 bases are TGTGCCAGCAGTATCCAGGGTACCCAAGACACCCAGTAC.

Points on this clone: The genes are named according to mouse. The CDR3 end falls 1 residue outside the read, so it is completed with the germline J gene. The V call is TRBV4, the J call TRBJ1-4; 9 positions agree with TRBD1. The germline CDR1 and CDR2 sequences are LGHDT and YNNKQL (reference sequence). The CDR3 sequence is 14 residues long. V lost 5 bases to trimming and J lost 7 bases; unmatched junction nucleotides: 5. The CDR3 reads CASSPGTGPERLFF. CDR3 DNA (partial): TGTGCCAGCAGCCCCGGGACAGGGCCCGAAAGATTATTT. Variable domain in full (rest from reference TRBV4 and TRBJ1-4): ETAVFQTPNYHVTQVGNEVSFNCKQTLGHDTMYWYKQDSKKLLKIMFSYNNKQLIVNETVPRRFSPQSSDKAHLNLRIKSVEPEDSAVYLCASSPGTGPERLFFGHGTKLSVL.

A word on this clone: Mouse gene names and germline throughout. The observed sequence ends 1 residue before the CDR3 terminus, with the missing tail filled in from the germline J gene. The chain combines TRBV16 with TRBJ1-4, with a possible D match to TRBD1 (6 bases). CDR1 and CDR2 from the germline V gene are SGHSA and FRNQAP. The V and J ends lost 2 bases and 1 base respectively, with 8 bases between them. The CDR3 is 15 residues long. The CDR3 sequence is CASSLRGASNERLFF. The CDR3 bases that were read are TGTGCAAGCAGCTTACGGGGGGCTTCCAACGAAAGATTATTT.

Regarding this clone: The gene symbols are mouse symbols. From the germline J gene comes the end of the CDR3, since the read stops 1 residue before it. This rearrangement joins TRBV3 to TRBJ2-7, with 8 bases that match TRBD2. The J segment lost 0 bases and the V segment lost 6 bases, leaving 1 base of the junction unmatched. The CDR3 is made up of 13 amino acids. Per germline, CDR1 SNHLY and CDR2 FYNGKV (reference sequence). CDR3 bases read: TGTGCCAGCAGGACTGGGGACTCCTATGAACAGTAC. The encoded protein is CASRTGDSYEQY. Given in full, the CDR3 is CASRTGDSYEQYF.

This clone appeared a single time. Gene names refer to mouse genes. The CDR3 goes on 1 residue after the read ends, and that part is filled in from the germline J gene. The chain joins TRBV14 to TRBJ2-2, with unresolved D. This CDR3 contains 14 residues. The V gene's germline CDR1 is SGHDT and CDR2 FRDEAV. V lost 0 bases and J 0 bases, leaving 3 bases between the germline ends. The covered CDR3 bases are TGTGCCAGCAGTTTCTTCGCAAACACCGGGCAGCTCTAC. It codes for CASSFFANTGQLY. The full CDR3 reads CASSFFANTGQLYF. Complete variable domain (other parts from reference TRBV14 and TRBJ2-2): EAGVTQSPRYAVLQEGQAVSFWCDPISGHDTLYWYQQPRDQGPQLLVYFRDEAVIDNSQLPSDRFSAVRPKGTNSTLKIQSAKQGDTATYLCASSFFANTGQLYFGEGSKLTVL.

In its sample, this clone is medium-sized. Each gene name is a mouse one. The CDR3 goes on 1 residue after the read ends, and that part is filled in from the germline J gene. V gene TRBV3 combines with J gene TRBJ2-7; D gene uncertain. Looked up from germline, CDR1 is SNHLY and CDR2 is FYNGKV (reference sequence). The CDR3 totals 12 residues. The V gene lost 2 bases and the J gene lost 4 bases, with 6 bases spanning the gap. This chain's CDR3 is CASSLNRYEQYF. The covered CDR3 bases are TGTGCCAGCAGCTTAAACAGATATGAACAGTAC.

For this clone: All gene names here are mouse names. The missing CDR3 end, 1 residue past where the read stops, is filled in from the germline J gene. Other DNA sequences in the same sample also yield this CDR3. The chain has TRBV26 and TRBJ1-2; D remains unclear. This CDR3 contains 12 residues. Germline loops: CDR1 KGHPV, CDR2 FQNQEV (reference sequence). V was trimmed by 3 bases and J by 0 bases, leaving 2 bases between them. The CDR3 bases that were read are TGTGCCAGCAGTCTCCCAAACTCCGACTACACC. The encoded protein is CASSLPNSDYT. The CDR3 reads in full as CASSLPNSDYTF.

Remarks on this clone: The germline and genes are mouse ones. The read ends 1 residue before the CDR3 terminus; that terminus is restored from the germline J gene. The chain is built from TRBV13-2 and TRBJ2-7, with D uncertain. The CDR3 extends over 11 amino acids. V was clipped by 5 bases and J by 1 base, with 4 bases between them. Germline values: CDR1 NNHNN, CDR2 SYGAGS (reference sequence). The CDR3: CASGTSYEQYF. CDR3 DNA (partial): TGTGCCAGCGGGACATCCTATGAACAGTAC.

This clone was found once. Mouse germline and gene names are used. The sequenced CDR3 bases are TGTGCCAGCAGCTTATTCTGGGGGGCTGCAGAAACGCTGTAT. Translating it yields CASSLFWGAAETLY. The full CDR3 is CASSLFWGAAETLYF. This chain uses TRBV3 with TRBJ2-3, with TRBD2 identical over 8 bases. Coverage ceases 1 residue before the CDR3 finishes, and the germline J gene fills in the end. CDR3 length: 15 amino acids. The V gene's germline CDR1 is SNHLY and CDR2 FYNGKV (reference sequence). V shed 2 bases, J shed 2 bases, and the junction held 3 bases outside the gene matches.

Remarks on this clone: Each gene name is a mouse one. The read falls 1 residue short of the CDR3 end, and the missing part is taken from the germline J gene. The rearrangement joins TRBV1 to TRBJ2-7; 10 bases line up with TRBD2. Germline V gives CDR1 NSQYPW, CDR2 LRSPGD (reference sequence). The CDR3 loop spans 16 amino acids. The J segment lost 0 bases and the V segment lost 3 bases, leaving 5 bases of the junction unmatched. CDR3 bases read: TGCACCTGCAGTGCCACTGGGGGGGGGAGCTCCTATGAACAGTAC. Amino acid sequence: CTCSATGGGSSYEQY. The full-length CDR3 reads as CTCSATGGGSSYEQYF.

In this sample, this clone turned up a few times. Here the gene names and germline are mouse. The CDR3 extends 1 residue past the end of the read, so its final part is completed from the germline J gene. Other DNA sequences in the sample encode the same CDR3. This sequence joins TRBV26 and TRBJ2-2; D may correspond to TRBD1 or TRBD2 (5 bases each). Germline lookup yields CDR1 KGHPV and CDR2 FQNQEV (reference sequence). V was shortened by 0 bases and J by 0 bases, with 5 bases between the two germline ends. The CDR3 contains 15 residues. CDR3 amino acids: CASSLSGANTGQLYF. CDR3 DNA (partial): TGTGCCAGCAGTCTGTCGGGGGCAAACACCGGGCAGCTCTAC.

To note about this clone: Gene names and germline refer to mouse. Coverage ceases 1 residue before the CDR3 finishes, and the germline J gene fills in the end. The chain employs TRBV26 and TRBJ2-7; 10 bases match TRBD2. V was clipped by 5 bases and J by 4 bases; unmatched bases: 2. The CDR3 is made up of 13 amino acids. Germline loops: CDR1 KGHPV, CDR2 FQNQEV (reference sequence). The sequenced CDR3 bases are TGTGCCAGCAGTTCGACTGGGGGGTATGAACAGTAC. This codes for CASSSTGGYEQY. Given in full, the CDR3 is CASSSTGGYEQYF.

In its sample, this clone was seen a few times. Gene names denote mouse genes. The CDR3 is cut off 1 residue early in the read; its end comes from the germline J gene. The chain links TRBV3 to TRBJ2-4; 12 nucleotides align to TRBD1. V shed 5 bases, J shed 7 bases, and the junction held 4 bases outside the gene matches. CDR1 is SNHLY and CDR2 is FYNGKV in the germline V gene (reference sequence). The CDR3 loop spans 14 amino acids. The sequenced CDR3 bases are TGTGCCAGCAGCCCGGGGACAGGGGGCCACACCTTGTAC. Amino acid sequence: CASSPGTGGHTLY. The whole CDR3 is CASSPGTGGHTLYF.

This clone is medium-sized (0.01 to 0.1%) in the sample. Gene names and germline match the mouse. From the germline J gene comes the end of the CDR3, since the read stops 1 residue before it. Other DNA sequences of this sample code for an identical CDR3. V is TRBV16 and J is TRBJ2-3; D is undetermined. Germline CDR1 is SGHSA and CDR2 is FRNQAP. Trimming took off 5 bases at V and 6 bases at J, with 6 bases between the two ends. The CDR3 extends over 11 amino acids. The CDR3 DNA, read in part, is TGTGCAAGCAGCACACAGGAAACGCTGTAT. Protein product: CASSTQETLY. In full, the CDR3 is CASSTQETLYF.

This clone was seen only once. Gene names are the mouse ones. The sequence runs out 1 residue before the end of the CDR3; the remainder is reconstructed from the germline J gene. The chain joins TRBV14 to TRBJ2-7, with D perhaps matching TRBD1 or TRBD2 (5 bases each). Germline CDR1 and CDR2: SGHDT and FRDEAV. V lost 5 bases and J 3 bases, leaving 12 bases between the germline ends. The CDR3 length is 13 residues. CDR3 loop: CASRYRDLYEQYF. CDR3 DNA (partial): TGTGCCAGCAGATACCGGGACCTCTATGAACAGTAC.

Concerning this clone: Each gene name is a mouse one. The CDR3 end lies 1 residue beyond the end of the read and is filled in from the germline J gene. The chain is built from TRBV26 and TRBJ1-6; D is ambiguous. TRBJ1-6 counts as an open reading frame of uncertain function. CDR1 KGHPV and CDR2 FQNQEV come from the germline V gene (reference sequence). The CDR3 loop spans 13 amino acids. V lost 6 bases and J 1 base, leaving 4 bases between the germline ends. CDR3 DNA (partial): TGTGCCAGCAGCCAATCCTATAATTCGCCCCTCTAC. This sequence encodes CASSQSYNSPLY. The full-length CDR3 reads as CASSQSYNSPLYF.